Listed here are 25 T cell receptor beta chains from one sample, sequenced in a study of T cell repertoires in cytomegalovirus infection. One entry per CDR3 protein results from TCRdb running MiXCR on the reads. The sample lists some 400,000 distinct CDR3 sequences, roughly 20% occurring once. Sequencing was performed on PBMCs. Source of these receptors: a human donor in good health (CMV status not recorded). Some clones in this sample may be carry-over from other donors' samples.

This clonotype was seen a few times. V usage is TRBV6-5 and J usage is TRBJ2-5, with TRBD2 matching over 8 bases. The CDR3 loop spans 15 amino acids. Trimming took 2 bases from V and 9 from J; bases not matched to a gene: 11. Germline V gene data show CDR1 as MNHEY and CDR2 as SVGAGI. CDR3: CASSYTSGSGGPQYF. CDR3 coding DNA: TGTGCCAGCAGTTACACGTCGGGGAGCGGGGGCCCCCAGTACTTC.

The rearrangement uses TRBV11-2 and TRBJ2-7; D unclear. V lost 0 bases, J lost 4 bases, and 10 bases lay in between. The germline V gene encodes CDR1 SGHAT and CDR2 FQNNGV. CDR3 length: 14 amino acids. CDR3 DNA sequence: TGTGCCAGCAGCTTAGACCTATTCGGGTACGAGCAGTACTTC. It translates to CASSLDLFGYEQYF.

Ten or more counts support this clonotype. The CDR3 DNA is TGTGCCAGCAGCTCCCCCCCCGGGGCCAACGTCCTGACTTTC. It yields the protein CASSSPPGANVLTF. This sequence joins TRBV7-8 and TRBJ2-6; no definite D call. The CDR3 is 14 residues long. Germline V gives CDR1 SGHVS, CDR2 FQNEAQ. V gave up 4 bases and J gave up 4 bases, with 8 bases separating them.

This chain uses TRBV12-3 or TRBV12-4 with TRBJ2-1; 13 nucleotides line up with TRBD2. CDR3 length equals 19 residues. V gave up 6 bases and J gave up 3 bases; unmatched junction bases: 14. This CDR3 reads CASSPAGTGLAGVYNEQFF. The CDR3 nucleotides read TGTGCCAGCAGCCCAGCCGGGACAGGACTAGCGGGAGTCTACAATGAGCAGTTCTTC.

V gene TRBV20-1 combines with J gene TRBJ1-3; no clear D gene. V gave up 6 bases and J gave up 4 bases, with 13 bases separating them. The CDR3 consists of 13 residues. Germline V lookup: CDR1 DFQATT, CDR2 SNEGSKA (reference sequence). The CDR3 nucleotides read TGCAGTGCCCCAGACATGTCAGGAAACACCATATATTTT. Amino acid sequence: CSAPDMSGNTIYF.

About this clonotype itself: A much larger clone lies one base from this, so it may be a read error. This sequence joins TRBV7-8 and TRBJ2-1, with TRBD2 matching 8 bases. This CDR3 contains 12 residues. Germline CDR1 reads SGHVS; CDR2 reads FQNEAQ. The CDR3 DNA reads TGTGCCGGCAGCTTAGCGGGAAACAAACAGTTCTTC. Translation gives CAGSLAGNKQFF.

The V call is TRBV10-3, the J call TRBJ1-2; 9 bases match TRBD1. The CDR3 is 13 amino acids. Germline V CDR1 and CDR2: ENHRY, SYGVKD. With 2 bases clipped from V and 6 bases from J, the junction kept 1 base outside the gene matches. CDR3 protein: CAISERTGDGYTF. The CDR3 bases are TGTGCCATCAGTGAGCGGACAGGGGATGGCTACACCTTC.

In this sample, this clonotype turned up many times. This sequence joins TRBV7-9 and TRBJ1-4; possibly TRBD1 for D (6 bases). Trimming took 5 bases from V and 6 from J, leaving 13 bases between them. This CDR3 comprises 14 residues. Germline V CDR1 and CDR2: SEHNR, FQNEAQ (reference sequence). CDR3 DNA sequence: TGTGCCAGCAGCGTAGGGAGGACAGATGAAAAACTGTTTTTT. It is translated as CASSVGRTDEKLFF.

This clonotype was counted many times. This sequence joins TRBV28 and TRBJ2-1; 10 bases are shared with TRBD2. The V gene end was trimmed by 4 bases and the J gene end by 4 bases; junction bases not matched to a gene: 4. Looked up from germline, CDR1 is MDHEN and CDR2 is SYDVKM. This CDR3 is 15 amino acids long. The CDR3 spells CASSSWTSGYNEQFF. The CDR3 nucleotides are TGTGCCAGCAGTTCCTGGACTAGCGGATACAATGAGCAGTTCTTC. The complete variable domain, with remaining parts taken from reference TRBV28 and TRBJ2-1, reads DVKVTQSSRYLVKRTGEKVFLECVQDMDHENMFWYRQDPGLGLRLIYFSYDVKMKEKGDIPEGYSVSREKKERFSLILESASTNQTSMYLCASSSWTSGYNEQFFGPGTRLTVL.

The chain combines TRBV28 with TRBJ1-1, with 7 nucleotides matching TRBD1. Losses at the gene ends were 1 base for V and 10 bases for J; bases not matched to a gene: 3. The V gene's germline CDR1 is MDHEN and CDR2 SYDVKM. CDR3 length: 12 residues. The CDR3 sequence is CASSLSRGGAFF. The CDR3, as DNA: TGTGCCAGCAGTTTATCCAGGGGGGGAGCTTTCTTT.

In its sample, this clonotype was seen many times. The chain couples TRBV7-2 to TRBJ1-4, with D perhaps TRBD1 (6 bases). V lost 1 base and J 8 bases, leaving 11 bases between the germline ends. The CDR3 is made up of 14 amino acids. The germline gives CDR1 SGHTA, CDR2 FQGNSA. The CDR3, as DNA: TGTGCCAGCAGCTTAGGTACAGGGAGGGAAAAACTGTTTTTT. This translates into CASSLGTGREKLFF.

J is TRBJ1-1 and V is TRBV29-1; no definite D call. The V end lost 4 bases, the J end lost 5 bases, and 14 bases lay between the germline ends. Germline V CDR1 and CDR2: SQVTM, ANQGSEA. The CDR3 totals 13 residues. The CDR3 sequence: CSVVSQIRTEAFF. As DNA, the CDR3 is TGCAGCGTTGTGTCGCAGATAAGGACTGAAGCTTTCTTT.

This clonotype was seen many times. This chain joins TRBV12-3 or TRBV12-4 and TRBJ2-3, with 8 positions matching TRBD1. This CDR3 comprises 14 residues. V shed 6 bases and J 3 bases; nucleotides not matched to a gene: 5. CDR3 DNA sequence: TGTGCCAGCAGCCCGACAGGGGTAACAGATACGCAGTATTTT. Its protein product is CASSPTGVTDTQYF.

The table lists this clonotype with many counts. The V and J genes are TRBV18 and TRBJ2-1; TRBD1 matches 7 bases. The germline gives CDR1 KGHSH, CDR2 LQKENI. The J segment lost 0 bases and the V segment lost 3 bases, leaving 2 bases of the junction unmatched. The CDR3 has 15 residues. Here the CDR3 reads CASSPRDSSYNEQFF. The CDR3 DNA is TGTGCCAGCTCACCTCGGGACAGCTCCTACAATGAGCAGTTCTTC. The whole variable domain, filled in from reference TRBV18 and TRBJ2-1, reads NAGVMQNPRHLVRRRGQEARLRCSPMKGHSHVYWYRQLPEEGLKFMVYLQKENIIDESGMPKERFSAEFPKEGPSILRIQQVVRGDSAAYFCASSPRDSSYNEQFFGPGTRLTVL.

This chain uses TRBV24-1 with TRBJ2-2; 11 bases fit TRBD1. Germline V gene lookup returns CDR1 KGHDR and CDR2 SFDVKD. With V trimmed by 4 bases and J by 4 bases, 4 bases remained unmatched. The CDR3 contains 16 residues. For the CDR3, the DNA is TGTGCCACCAGTGACCCCGGGACAGGGGGCACCGGGGAGCTGTTTTTT. It is translated as CATSDPGTGGTGELFF.

In DNA, the CDR3 is TGCAGTGCTAGAGACCGCAAAACAGGGTCAGCCGGGGAGCTGTTTTTT. This encodes CSARDRKTGSAGELFF. The chain carries TRBV20-1 and TRBJ2-2; D is perhaps TRBD1 (6 bases). The CDR3 runs 16 residues. Trimming removed 0 bases from V and 6 bases from J, with 17 bases in between. Germline V lookup: CDR1 DFQATT, CDR2 SNEGSKA (reference sequence).

The V call is TRBV5-1, the J call TRBJ1-1; D gene unclear. The CDR3 contains 13 residues. Germline CDR1 is SGHRS and CDR2 is YFSETQ. Trimming took off 0 bases at V and 5 bases at J, with 8 bases between the two ends. The CDR3 coding sequence is TGCGCCAGCAGCTTGGCCGTGAGGACTGAAGCTTTCTTT. Translation gives CASSLAVRTEAFF.

The chain employs TRBV20-1 and TRBJ2-3, with TRBD1 identical over 7 bases. CDR3 length: 14 amino acids. Germline V gene sequence: CDR1 DFQATT, CDR2 SNEGSKA (reference sequence). V shed 3 bases, J shed 2 bases, and the junction held 5 bases outside the gene matches. The CDR3: CSARTGQATDTQYF. The CDR3 nucleotides are TGCAGTGCTAGGACAGGGCAAGCCACAGATACGCAGTATTTT.

This clonotype was seen many times. V is TRBV7-8 and J is TRBJ1-5, with 9 bases identical to TRBD1. Germline lookup yields CDR1 SGHVS and CDR2 FQNEAQ. V trimming: 0 bases; J trimming: 6 bases; junction bases outside the gene matches: 3. The CDR3 sequence is 15 residues long. CDR3 amino acids: CASSLARQGGQPQHF. The CDR3 nucleotides are TGTGCCAGCAGCTTAGCGCGACAGGGGGGTCAGCCCCAGCATTTT. The variable domain in full, with the rest retrieved from reference TRBV7-8 and TRBJ1-5, is GAGVSQSPRYKVAKRGQDVALRCDPISGHVSLFWYQQALGQGPEFLTYFQNEAQLDKSGLPSDRFFAERPEGSVSTLKIQRTQQEDSAVYLCASSLARQGGQPQHFGDGTRLSIL.

J is TRBJ2-3 and V is TRBV11-2; D not certain. V was trimmed by 5 bases and J by 4 bases, leaving 7 bases between them. The germline V gene has CDR1 SGHAT and CDR2 FQNNGV. The CDR3 has 12 residues. This chain's CDR3 is CASSPSPDTQYF. CDR3 sequence (DNA): TGTGCCAGCAGCCCGTCCCCAGATACGCAGTATTTT.

The V call is TRBV7-6, the J call TRBJ1-5; TRBD1 agrees at 8 bases. This CDR3 has 19 residues. Looked up from germline, CDR1 is SGHVS and CDR2 is FNYEAQ. Trimming cost V 5 bases and J 0 bases; bases outside gene matches: 15. CDR3 nucleotide sequence: TGTGCCAGCAGCCTCCCACCCAGGGGGCGCAGGTATAGCAATCAGCCCCAGCATTTT. It encodes CASSLPPRGRRYSNQPQHF.

CDR3 protein: CATSRGTESYEQYF. CDR3 DNA sequence: TGTGCCACCAGCAGAGGAACAGAGTCCTACGAGCAGTACTTC. The V and J genes are TRBV15 and TRBJ2-7; D remains ambiguous. V was clipped by 1 base and J by 1 base, with 8 bases between them. The CDR3 sequence is 14 residues long. In germline, CDR1 is LNHNV, CDR2 YYDKDF (reference sequence).

This clonotype was detected a few times. The chain joins TRBV10-2 to TRBJ2-3; D unresolved. This CDR3 region has 17 residues. The V gene's germline CDR1 is WSHSY and CDR2 SAAADI. V lost 2 bases, J lost 0 bases, and 15 bases lay in between. CDR3 DNA: TGCGCCAGCAGTGAGAAGTGGCGTCTTCTGAGCACAGATACGCAGTATTTT. This encodes CASSEKWRLLSTDTQYF.

This clonotype was seen a handful of times. This chain connects TRBV27 to TRBJ1-5; D is perhaps TRBD1 (6 bases). The CDR3 contains 14 residues. Trimming took off 2 bases at V and 6 bases at J, with 11 bases between the two ends. The germline V gene has CDR1 MNHEY and CDR2 SMNVEV (reference sequence). In nucleotides, the CDR3 is TGTGCCAGCAGTTTAAGGGGGTTGGGTCAGCCCCAGCATTTT. This encodes CASSLRGLGQPQHF.

The CDR3 reads CASSLPGYNSPLHF. CDR3 nucleotide sequence: TGTGCCAGCAGCTTACCCGGGTATAATTCACCCCTCCACTTT. The chain is built from TRBV7-3 and TRBJ1-6, with no clear D. The CDR3 contains 14 residues. CDR1 is SGHTA, CDR2 FQGTGA, per germline. The V and J ends lost 2 bases and 4 bases respectively, with 6 bases between them. Together with reference TRBV7-3 and TRBJ1-6, the CDR3 gives the full variable domain: GAGVSQTPSNKVTEKGKYVELRCDPISGHTALYWYRQSLGQGPEFLIYFQGTGAADDSGLPNDRFFAVRPEGSVSTLKIQRTERGDSAVYLCASSLPGYNSPLHFGNGTRLTVT.